Listed below are T cell receptor beta chains from one sample, sequenced in a study of T cells after yellow fever vaccination. TCRdb analysed the 5' RACE reads with MiXCR anew, one entry per CDR3 protein. The data contain 340,000 or so distinct CDR3 sequences, about 12% of them singletons. The sample was CD4+ T cells sorted from PBMCs, taken 15 days after the yellow fever booster vaccination. The receptors were sampled from a man younger than 30 who received the YFV17D yellow fever vaccine. Each CDR3 is given with its conserved first and last residue. Each record gives: J gene, clone size, V gene, D gene, CDR3 DNA, CDR3 protein. The D gene is left open where the match is weak. Where a row states a size, it is once, few, many or the class of an expanded clone; other rows omit it.

TRBJ1-2	few	TRBV20-1	-	TGCAGTGCTAGGCTTGGTACTTATGGCTACACCTTC	CSARLGTYGYTF
TRBJ2-6	-	TRBV5-1	-	TGCGCCAGCAGCTTCCGGCAGATTGACTCTGGGGCCAACGTCCTGACTTTC	CASSFRQIDSGANVLTF
TRBJ2-7	-	TRBV12-3/TRBV12-4	-	TGTGCCAGCAGTTTTCAGCAGGGTATTGGGTCCGGCGAGCAGTACTTC	CASSFQQGIGSGEQYF
TRBJ2-5	few	TRBV20-1	-	TGCAGTGCTAGAGTGCTGTCTATCAAGACCCAGTACTTC	CSARVLSIKTQYF
TRBJ2-1	once	TRBV19	TRBD1	TGTGCCAGCCAAGACCTCAGGGGGCTAGGTAATGAGCAGTTCTTC	CASQDLRGLGNEQFF
TRBJ2-7	few	TRBV5-1	TRBD2	TGCGCCAGCAGCCCCGGGACTAGCGTGCAGTACTTC	CASSPGTSVQYF
TRBJ2-3	few	TRBV7-2	-	TGTGCCAGCAGCTTAGACGCCTCTGTCCCAGATACGCAGTATTTT	CASSLDASVPDTQYF
TRBJ2-7	many	TRBV20-1	TRBD2	TGCAGTGCCGCCGACCGGGGGGGTCAGTACTTC	CSAADRGGQYF
TRBJ2-1	few	TRBV5-5	TRBD1	TGTGCCAGCAGCCCCACTACAGGGGGCAGAGGTAATGAGCAGTTCTTC	CASSPTTGGRGNEQFF
TRBJ1-3	-	TRBV9	-	TGTGCCAGCAGCCCCGGCCTCTCTGGAAACACCATATATTTT	CASSPGLSGNTIYF
TRBJ2-7	few	TRBV7-3	-	TGTGCCAGCAGCCAGCACAGGGAATCCTACGAGCAGTACTTC	CASSQHRESYEQYF
TRBJ1-5	few	TRBV28	-	TGTGCCAGCAGTTCCACCCCAGCTGGGGGCAATCAGCCCCAGCATTTT	CASSSTPAGGNQPQHF
TRBJ2-7	few	TRBV7-2	-	TGTGCCAGCAGCACAGGGATCTACGAGCAGTACTTC	CASSTGIYEQYF